Listed below are T cell receptor beta chains from one sample, sequenced in a study of cytomegalovirus exposure and HLA in healthy donors. The protocol was immunoSEQ multiplex PCR, while the TCRdb copy is restricted to in-frame clones and leaves out a portion. The sample holds over 100,000 clones, 55% to 80% seen once. Material for sequencing was PBMCs. Every receptor here comes from a woman aged 25 to 45 in good health and CMV-seronegative. CDR3s include the opening cysteine and the closing phenylalanine or tryptophan. A D gene is named only where the DNA matches it firmly. Rows give clone size only sometimes, using once, few, many, or a class for an expanded clone.

>TRBV14|few|TRBJ2-1|TRBD2
TGTGCCAGCAGCCAGGATAGCGGGAGGAGGAAGGAGTTCTTC
CASSQDSGRRKEFF
>TRBV28|once|TRBJ1-1|NA
TGTGCCAGCAGTTTGGGAGGGGTTCCTGAAGCTTTCTTT
CASSLGGVPEAFF
>TRBV30|NA|TRBJ1-3|NA
TGTGCCTGGGGTGCCACCGGGTCGTACTCTGGAAACACCATATATTTT
CAWGATGSYSGNTIYF
>TRBV10-3|NA|TRBJ1-3|NA
TGTGCCATCAGTGACCCCAGCAGGTCCAGGGCTGGAAACACCATATATTTT
CAISDPSRSRAGNTIYF
>TRBV7-2|NA|TRBJ1-2|TRBD1
TGTGCCAGCAGCTACAGGGGGCTCGATGGCTACACCTTC
CASSYRGLDGYTF
>TRBV5-1|NA|TRBJ2-7|NA
TGCGCCAGCAGCGACGGGGGGCCCTACGAGCAGTACTTC
CASSDGGPYEQYF
>TRBV19|few|TRBJ2-2|NA
TGTGCCAGTAGTACCCTCCTTTTAACAAACACCGGGGAGCTGTTTTTT
CASSTLLLTNTGELFF
>TRBV6-1|NA|TRBJ2-3|NA
TGTGCCAGCAGGGCTAGCGGCACAGATACGCAGTATTTT
CASRASGTDTQYF
>TRBV9|NA|TRBJ2-1|TRBD2
TGTGCCAGCAGCCCGCGGGAGTACAATGAGCAGTTCTTC
CASSPREYNEQFF
>TRBV7-2|few|TRBJ1-1|TRBD1
TGTGCCAGCAGCGTATCAGGGGGCACTGAAGCTTTCTTT
CASSVSGGTEAFF
>TRBV9|NA|TRBJ1-2|NA
TGTGCCAGCAGCGTAGCTCACGGAGAAAACTATGGCTACACCTTC
CASSVAHGENYGYTF
>TRBV2|NA|TRBJ2-5|TRBD2
TGTGCCAGCAGTGTTGGACTAGCGGGTTTCCAAGAGACCCAGTACTTC
CASSVGLAGFQETQYF
>TRBV28|few|TRBJ2-2|NA
TGTGCCAGCACCCCCCGGGGTAGCTTTACCGGGGAGCTGTTTTTT
CASTPRGSFTGELFF
>TRBV4-2|NA|TRBJ2-1|NA
TGTGCCAGCAGCCAAGATGGCGGAAGCTCCTACAATGAGCAGTTCTTC
CASSQDGGSSYNEQFF
>TRBV10-3|NA|TRBJ2-1|TRBD1
TGTGCCATCAGTGAGCCGGGACAGGGGGCCGGCAATGAGCAGTTCTTC
CAISEPGQGAGNEQFF
>TRBV5-1|few|TRBJ2-1|TRBD2
TGCGCCAGCAGCTTGGCCATCACGCTAGCGGACTACAATGAGCAGTTCTTC
CASSLAITLADYNEQFF
>TRBV4-1|NA|TRBJ2-7|NA
TGCGCCAGCAGCCAAGATTTTCGACAGGCCTACGAGCAGTACTTC
CASSQDFRQAYEQYF
>TRBV5-6|NA|TRBJ2-3|TRBD2
TGTGCCAGCAGCCGGGGACTAGTCGGCACAGATACGCAGTATTTT
CASSRGLVGTDTQYF
>TRBV11-2|few|TRBJ1-6|NA
TGTGCCAGCAGCCCAACCTGGGGGGATTCACCCCTCCACTTT
CASSPTWGDSPLHF
>TRBV2|NA|TRBJ2-4|NA
TGTGCCAGCAGTGAAGGGCCAGTAGCCAAAAACATTCAGTACTTC
CASSEGPVAKNIQYF
>TRBV6-4|few|TRBJ2-5|NA
TGTGCCAGCAGTGAGCGGGAACAAGAGACCCAGTACTTC
CASSEREQETQYF
>TRBV4-1|NA|TRBJ2-3|TRBD2
TGCGCCAGCAGTCAAGATACGGGTGGTGCTAGCGGGAGAGTTGGTACGCAGTATTTT
CASSQDTGGASGRVGTQYF
>TRBV5-1|NA|TRBJ2-7|NA
TGCGCCAGCAGTGAGTCAGGCAGTGAGCAGTACTTC
CASSESGSEQYF
>TRBV28|NA|TRBJ1-2|NA
TGTGCCAGCAGTTTGAGGGAAGCTGGCTACACCTTC
CASSLREAGYTF
>TRBV6-6|NA|TRBJ1-1|NA
TGTGCCAGCAGTTACTCGGGGGGGGCTGAAGCTTTCTTT
CASSYSGGAEAFF
>TRBV5-4|NA|TRBJ2-2|TRBD1
TGTGCCAGCAGCGTACAGGGGGGTCACACCGGGGAGCTGTTTTTT
CASSVQGGHTGELFF
>TRBV28|NA|TRBJ1-5|NA
TGTGCCAGCAGTTTGGTCCCGGCGGCAAGGCAGCCCCAGCATTTT
CASSLVPAARQPQHF
>TRBV16|NA|TRBJ1-1|NA
TGTGCCAGCAGCCAATATAGAGGAGGGGACACTGAAGCTTTCTTT
CASSQYRGGDTEAFF
>TRBV7-2|once|TRBJ2-1|NA
TGTGCCAGCAGCTTTTACGTGGGAGCGAGTAACAATGGGCAGTTCTTC
CASSFYVGASNNGQFF
>TRBV2|NA|TRBJ1-4|NA
TGTGCCAGCAGAACCACATCTTATGAAAAACTGTTTTTT
CASRTTSYEKLFF
>TRBV28|NA|TRBJ1-2|NA
TGTGCCAGCAGCCTGACAGGACCCTATGGCTACACCTTC
CASSLTGPYGYTF
>TRBV19|NA|TRBJ1-5|NA
TGTGCCAGTACCGCCCCCCTGCCCGATCGGAATCAGCCCCAGCATTTT
CASTAPLPDRNQPQHF
>TRBV30|NA|TRBJ2-1|NA
TGTGCCTGGGGCCGGGATCCCTCAAGCGATGAGCAGTTCTTC
CAWGRDPSSDEQFF